Below are 7 T cell receptor beta chains sequenced from a single sample in a study of OX40 agonist ivuxolimab in advanced cancers. Profiling relied on immunoSEQ multiplex PCR, and the TCRdb table lists in-frame clones only, not all of them. This sample has tens of thousands of clones, with around four fifths found just once. The material was CD4+ or CD8+ T cells sorted from blood, obtained in a trial of the OX40 agonist ivuxolimab. The receptors come from an adult with an advanced solid tumor such as melanoma, head and neck, liver or kidney cancer.

The chain has TRBV18 and TRBJ2-5, with D perhaps matching TRBD1 or TRBD2 (5 bases each). Trimming removed 6 bases at V and 0 bases at J, with 17 bases between. This CDR3 contains 16 residues. The germline CDR1 and CDR2 sequences are KGHSH and LQKENI. The CDR3, as DNA: TGTGCCAGCTCCCCCCTCAGGGACGCCAACCAAGAGACCCAGTACTTC. It specifies CASSPLRDANQETQYF.

The chain employs TRBV28 and TRBJ2-2; possible D gene TRBD2, 5 bases. The CDR3 consists of 15 residues. CDR1 is MDHEN and CDR2 is SYDVKM in the germline V gene. Between the trimmed V and J ends, which lost 2 bases and 6 bases, there was a span of 13 bases. The CDR3 DNA sequence: TGTGCCAGCAGTTTAGGACTTAACGGACCCGGGGAGCTGTTTTTT. This translates into CASSLGLNGPGELFF.

The V and J genes are TRBV27 and TRBJ2-7, with 12 bases aligning to TRBD1. The junction had 13 bases not matched to a gene; V was cut back by 6 bases and J by 7 bases. The CDR3 is made up of 16 amino acids. Germline V gene data show CDR1 as MNHEY and CDR2 as SMNVEV (reference sequence). Here the CDR3 DNA reads TGTGCCAGCAGCCGGATCCCGGGACAGGGGGCATGGGAGCAGTACTTC. It codes for CASSRIPGQGAWEQYF.

The chain is built from TRBV7-3 and TRBJ2-6; the D call may be TRBD1 or TRBD2 (5 bases each). CDR1 is SGHTA and CDR2 is FQGTGA in the germline V gene. The CDR3 contains 16 residues. With 2 bases removed from V and 2 bases from J, the gap between germline ends came to 10 bases. The CDR3 bases are TGTGCCAGCAGCTTACAGGGAGCCGCTGGGGCCAACGTCCTGACTTTC. Translated: CASSLQGAAGANVLTF.

V and J are TRBV11-2 and TRBJ2-3, with 9 bases aligning to TRBD1. Trimming cost V 4 bases and J 7 bases; bases outside gene matches: 12. The V gene's germline CDR1 is SGHAT and CDR2 FQNNGV. There are 16 residues in the CDR3. For the CDR3, the DNA is TGTGCCAGCAGCTATACAGGGGGCGCACGACTGCATACGCAGTATTTT. Its translation is CASSYTGGARLHTQYF.

The chain is built from TRBV10-3 and TRBJ1-2, with D possibly being TRBD1 (6 bases). The V end lost 0 bases, the J end lost 4 bases, and 12 bases lay between the germline ends. This CDR3 comprises 15 residues. Looked up from germline, CDR1 is ENHRY and CDR2 is SYGVKD. CDR3 DNA: TGTGCCATCAGTGAGTCGCTGGCCAGGGGCTATGGCTACACCTTC. Protein sequence: CAISESLARGYGYTF.

CDR3: CASTRGYADTQYF. CDR3 DNA sequence: TGTGCCAGTACCCGTGGTTATGCGGATACGCAGTATTTT. V is TRBV19 and J is TRBJ2-3; no clear D gene. CDR1 LNHDA and CDR2 SQIVND come from the germline V gene (reference sequence). There are 13 residues in the CDR3. The V and J ends lost 7 bases and 6 bases respectively, with 14 bases between them.